The rows below give T cell receptor beta chains drawn from one sample of a study of T cells in Graves' hyperthyroidism and ophthalmopathy. TCRdb reprocessed the multiplex PCR reads with MiXCR, giving one entry per CDR3 protein. This sample has 150,000 to 200,000 distinct CDR3 sequences, with 15% to 20% found just once. Specimen: blood. The receptors were gathered from a woman between 45 and 60 years old with Graves' hyperthyroidism. Each CDR3 is given with its conserved first and last residue. D genes are given only for firm matches. For some rows the clone size is stated as once, few or many, or as a class when expanded; others skip it.

TRBJ1-2 . many TRBV5-1 CASSLAIDRPDYGYTF TGCGCCAGCAGCTTGGCGATAGACCGGCCCGACTATGGCTACACCTTC
TRBJ1-1 . many TRBV7-6 CASSFNRNTEAFF TGTGCCAGCAGCTTCAACAGGAACACTGAAGCTTTCTTT
TRBJ1-1 . many TRBV19 CASRWGLGTEAFF TGTGCCTCGCGATGGGGGTTGGGGACTGAAGCTTTCTTT
TRBJ1-6 . many TRBV10-3 CAIRRGDNSPLHF TGTGCCATCCGCCGGGGGGACAATTCACCCCTCCACTTT
TRBJ1-1 . many TRBV7-2 CASSFSGAETEAFF TGTGCCAGCAGCTTCAGTGGGGCTGAGACTGAAGCTTTCTTT
TRBJ2-2 . many TRBV5-1 CASRQGTNTGELFF TGCGCCAGCAGGCAGGGGACGAACACCGGGGAGCTGTTTTTT
TRBJ2-7 . many TRBV10-3 CAISGQGTYEQYF TGTGCCATCTCGGGGCAGGGCACCTACGAGCAGTACTTC
TRBJ1-2 . many TRBV6-5 CASSYSKWDTSGYTF TGTGCCAGCAGTTACTCGAAGTGGGACACGAGTGGCTACACCTTC
TRBJ2-2 . few TRBV4-1 CASRAFNTGELFF TGCGCCAGCAGGGCTTTCAACACCGGGGAGCTGTTTTTT
TRBJ1-2 . . TRBV5-8 CASSPRANSLSNYGYTF TGCGCCAGCAGCCCTCGGGCTAATTCTCTTTCTAACTATGGCTACACCTTC
TRBJ2-7 . few TRBV20-1 CSASKGVSYEQYF TGCAGTGCTAGTAAAGGGGTATCCTACGAGCAGTACTTC
TRBJ2-1 . many TRBV7-2 CASSFHLGAYNEQFF TGTGCCAGCAGCTTCCACCTCGGGGCTTATAATGAGCAGTTCTTC
TRBJ1-1 TRBD1 many TRBV29-1 CSAGQGASTEAFF TGCAGCGCAGGACAGGGGGCGAGCACTGAAGCTTTCTTT
TRBJ2-1 . many TRBV27 CASSLFKGSYNEQFF TGTGCCAGCAGTTTATTCAAGGGTTCCTACAATGAGCAGTTCTTC
TRBJ1-5 . . TRBV3-1 CASSQGYQPQHF TGTGCCAGCAGCCAAGGGTATCAGCCCCAGCATTTT
TRBJ1-1 . many TRBV7-9 CASSFVNVNTEAFF TGTGCCAGCAGCTTCGTGAACGTGAACACTGAAGCTTTCTTT
TRBJ1-2 . many TRBV4-1 CASSQLKGGYGYTF TGCGCCAGCAGCCAACTAAAAGGAGGATATGGCTACACCTTC
TRBJ2-2 . few TRBV5-6 CASSLLTVDTGELFF TGTGCCAGCAGCTTGCTTACAGTCGACACCGGGGAGCTGTTTTTT
TRBJ2-5 TRBD2 many TRBV12-3/TRBV12-4 CASSLLAVRKETQYF TGTGCCAGCAGTTTACTAGCGGTGAGAAAAGAGACCCAGTACTTC
TRBJ1-5 TRBD1 many TRBV20-1 CSAKIQGARQPQHF TGCAGTGCTAAGATACAGGGGGCGCGACAGCCCCAGCATTTT
TRBJ1-2 TRBD1 many TRBV6-1 CASSLGQQYGYTF TGTGCCAGCAGTCTGGGACAGCAGTATGGCTACACCTTC
TRBJ2-4 TRBD2 many TRBV29-1 CSVTLAGGLYIQYF TGCAGCGTGACCTTAGCGGGGGGGCTATACATTCAGTACTTC
TRBJ2-3 . . TRBV7-2 CASRYRVTPTDTQYF TGTGCCAGCAGATACAGGGTCACTCCCACAGATACGCAGTATTTT
TRBJ1-4 . many TRBV19 CASSTIRGEKLFF TGTGCCAGTAGTACCATCCGGGGTGAAAAACTGTTTTTT
TRBJ1-1 . many TRBV20-1 CSARLNNMNTEAFF TGCAGTGCTAGGCTCAACAACATGAACACTGAAGCTTTCTTT
TRBJ1-2 . few TRBV5-1 CASSLDGSSYGYTF TGCGCCAGCAGCTTGGATGGCAGCTCCTATGGCTACACCTTC
TRBJ1-1 . . TRBV7-9 CASRHTVLFPEAFF TGTGCCAGCAGGCACACAGTCCTGTTCCCTGAAGCTTTCTTT
TRBJ2-5 TRBD1 many TRBV29-1 CSAMGQGLQETQYF TGCAGCGCTATGGGACAGGGCCTCCAAGAGACCCAGTACTTC